Presented here are 10 T cell receptor beta chains from one specimen sequenced in a study of cytomegalovirus exposure and HLA in healthy donors (TCRdb year 2017). Libraries were constructed by the immunoSEQ multiplex PCR assay. For the multiplex PCR, a mixture combining 60 forward primers for TCR Vbeta segments and 13 reverse primers for TCR Jbeta segments was used. TCRdb obtained this table from immuneACCESS and retained in-frame rearrangements with V and J assigned. These tables miss some clones; where compared with another copy, unresolved V genes account for less than half of the shortfall, and the remainder is unexplained. The sample table contains about 160,000 clones; only one count was recorded for 80% of them. The ten most abundant clones make up 1% of the sample. Source material: PBMCs. The receptors stem from a woman aged 50 to 60 in good health and CMV-seropositive.

The V and J genes are TRBV27 and TRBJ2-5; D possibly corresponds to TRBD1 (6 bases). The J call is in doubt because the DNA end fits TRBJ2-7 better. The germline gives CDR1 MNHEY, CDR2 SMNVEV (reference sequence). CDR3 size: 16 residues. The CDR3 sequence is CASTLARAGASYEQYF. The CDR3 region has the DNA TGTGCCAGCACCCTCGCACGGGCAGGGGCCTCCTACGAGCAGTACTTC.

Comments on this clone: No conserved phenylalanine or tryptophan is present at the end of the CDR3, so a read error is the likely explanation. The chain links TRBV7-2 to TRBJ1-1, with 7 bases fitting TRBD1. The V segment lost 5 bases and the J segment 4 bases; nucleotides outside the gene matches: 4. CDR1 and CDR2 from the germline V gene are SGHTA and FQGNSA. This CDR3 is built from 13 residues. CDR3 residues: CASSPRQGTEAFL. CDR3 coding DNA: TGTGCCAGCAGCCCCAGACAGGGCACTGAAGCTTTCCTT.

The rearrangement links TRBV2 to TRBJ2-7; no clear D. The CDR3 runs to 16 residues. V lost 2 bases and J 0 bases, leaving 14 bases between the germline ends. Germline lookup yields CDR1 SNHLY and CDR2 FYNNEI. The CDR3 sequence: CASSENPTVSSYEQYF. The CDR3 bases are TGTGCCAGCAGTGAAAACCCCACGGTTTCCTCCTACGAGCAGTACTTC.

The chain has TRBV14 and TRBJ1-6; D is ambiguous. The CDR3 totals 13 residues. Germline CDR1 SGHDN, CDR2 FVKESK. V was cut by 4 bases and J by 7 bases, with 8 bases left in between. The CDR3: CASSLSLNSPLHF. The CDR3, as DNA: TGTGCCAGCAGCCTCAGTTTAAATTCACCCCTCCACTTT.

V is TRBV29-1 and J is TRBJ1-5, with a weak D call TRBD1 (5 bases). This CDR3 has 13 amino acids. In germline, CDR1 is SQVTM, CDR2 ANQGSEA. Trimming stripped 4 bases from V and 6 bases from J, with 13 bases between. CDR3 protein: CSVAAGYGQPQHF. The CDR3 nucleotides are TGCAGCGTTGCGGCAGGGTACGGTCAGCCCCAGCATTTT.

The chain carries TRBV7-9 and TRBJ1-2, with a weak D call TRBD1 (5 bases). The V and J ends lost 2 bases and 4 bases respectively, with 11 bases between them. The germline CDR1 and CDR2 sequences are SEHNR and FQNEAQ (reference sequence). This CDR3 is built from 14 residues. The CDR3 region is CASSLYQGSYGYTF. In DNA form, the CDR3 reads TGTGCCAGCAGCTTATATCAGGGATCCTATGGCTACACCTTC.

In its sample, this clone was seen a few times. The gene calls are TRBV27 and TRBJ1-1; 7 positions agree with TRBD1. The CDR3 covers 13 residues. Germline V gives CDR1 MNHEY, CDR2 SMNVEV (reference sequence). With 5 bases clipped from V and 5 bases from J, the junction kept 5 bases outside the gene matches. CDR3 nucleotide sequence: TGTGCCAGCAGTCGACAGGGTCGGACTGAAGCTTTCTTT. Encoded protein: CASSRQGRTEAFF.

The CDR3 loop is CAWSTSGNEQFF. The CDR3 DNA sequence: TGTGCCTGGAGTACCTCGGGCAATGAGCAGTTCTTC. This rearrangement joins TRBV30 to TRBJ2-1; D remains unclear. CDR3 length equals 12 residues. Germline CDR1 is GTSNPN and CDR2 is SVGIG (reference sequence). Trimming shortened V by 2 bases and J by 6 bases, and 8 bases separated the two germline ends.

As concerns this clone: At one boundary the junction diverges from the germline segment, which might be a read error. The chain couples TRBV7-9 to TRBJ1-2, with 7 bases identical to TRBD1. CDR3 length: 14 residues. Germline V CDR1 and CDR2: SEHNR, FQNEAQ (reference sequence). CDR3 residues: CSSSPQGVNYGYTF. CDR3 DNA sequence: TGTTCCAGCAGCCCCCAGGGGGTTAACTATGGCTACACCTTC.

The J gene is TRBJ2-3, the V gene TRBV4-2, with 13 bases lining up with TRBD2. This CDR3 comprises 17 residues. Losses at the gene ends were 1 base for V and 3 bases for J; bases not matched to a gene: 4. In germline, CDR1 is LGHNA, CDR2 YNFKEQ. The CDR3 nucleotides read TGTGCCAGCAGCCAAGTGACTAGCGGGGGGCCGACAGATACGCAGTATTTT. Translated, it gives CASSQVTSGGPTDTQYF.